What follows are 2 T cell receptor beta chains derived from one specimen sequenced in a study of control samples from healthy donors and cancer patients. Assay: immunoSEQ multiplex PCR; the TCRdb copy retains only in-frame clones and omits some. The table includes approximately 110,000 clones, roughly 89% detected once. Sequencing was performed on blood. The source of these receptors is a woman between 45 and 60 years old in good health.

V and J are TRBV10-3 and TRBJ2-5; 7 bases match TRBD2. The CDR3 sequence is 14 residues long. Germline lookup yields CDR1 ENHRY and CDR2 SYGVKD. The V segment lost 4 bases and the J segment 4 bases; nucleotides outside the gene matches: 6. CDR3 bases: TGTGCCATCAGTGGGGGGGGTCCCCCAGAGACCCAGTACTTC. It specifies CAISGGGPPETQYF.

The chain carries TRBV7-9 and TRBJ2-7; 7 positions match TRBD1. CDR3 length: 13 amino acids. Trimming at V came to 5 bases and at J to 6 bases, leaving 7 bases not matched to a gene. Germline assignment: CDR1 SEHNR and CDR2 FQNEAQ (reference sequence). The CDR3 coding sequence is TGTGCCAGCAGCATTAGGGGGCGCCTCGAGCAGTACGTC. Amino acid sequence: CASSIRGRLEQYV.